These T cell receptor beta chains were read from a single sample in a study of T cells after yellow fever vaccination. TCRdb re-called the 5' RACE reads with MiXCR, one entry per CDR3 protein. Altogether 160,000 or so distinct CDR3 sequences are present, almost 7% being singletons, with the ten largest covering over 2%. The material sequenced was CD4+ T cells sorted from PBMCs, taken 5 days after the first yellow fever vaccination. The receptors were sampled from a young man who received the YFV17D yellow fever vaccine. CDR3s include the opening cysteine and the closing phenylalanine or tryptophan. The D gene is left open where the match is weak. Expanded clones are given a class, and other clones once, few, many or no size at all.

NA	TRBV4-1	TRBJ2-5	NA	CASSQAHTKETQYF	TGCGCCAGCAGCCAAGCGCATACAAAAGAGACCCAGTACTTC
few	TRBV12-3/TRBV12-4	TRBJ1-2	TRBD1	CASSATPTGGRNGYTF	TGTGCCAGCAGTGCCACCCCGACAGGGGGCCGGAATGGCTACACCTTC
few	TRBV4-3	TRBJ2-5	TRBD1	CASSQDYRGQQETQYF	TGCGCCAGCAGCCAAGATTATAGGGGACAGCAAGAGACCCAGTACTTC
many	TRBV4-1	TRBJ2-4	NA	CASSYQIIHLELAKNIQYF	TGCGCCAGCAGCTACCAAATAATACACCTGGAACTAGCCAAAAACATTCAGTACTTC
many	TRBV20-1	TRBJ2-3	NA	CSAGRLADTQYF	TGCAGTGCTGGTCGTTTAGCGGATACGCAGTATTTT
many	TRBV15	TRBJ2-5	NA	CATRRGGETQYF	TGTGCCACTAGGAGGGGTGGGGAGACCCAGTACTTC
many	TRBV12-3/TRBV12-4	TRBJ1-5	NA	CASSRDVQPQHF	TGTGCCAGCAGCCGGGACGTGCAGCCCCAGCATTTT
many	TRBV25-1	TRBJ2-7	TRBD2	CASSATGRGRYEQYF	TGTGCCAGCAGTGCAACGGGGAGGGGCCGCTACGAGCAGTACTTC
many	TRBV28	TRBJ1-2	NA	CASSSGGGKGYTF	TGTGCCAGCAGTTCGGGAGGCGGCAAGGGCTACACCTTC
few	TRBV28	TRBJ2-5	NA	CASSFADRFQETQYF	TGTGCCAGCAGTTTTGCGGACAGATTCCAAGAGACCCAGTACTTC
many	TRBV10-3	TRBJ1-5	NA	CAISEGGPQHF	TGTGCCATCAGTGAGGGGGGGCCCCAGCATTTT
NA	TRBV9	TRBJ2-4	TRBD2	CASSARGDGKNIQYF	TGTGCCAGCAGCGCCCGGGGGGATGGCAAAAACATTCAGTACTTC
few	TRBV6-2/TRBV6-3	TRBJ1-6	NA	CASTTRGRADNSPLHF	TGTGCCAGCACCACCCGAGGACGGGCAGATAATTCACCCCTCCACTTT
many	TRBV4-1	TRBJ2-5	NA	CASSQGGDQETQYF	TGCGCCAGCAGCCAGGGAGGAGACCAAGAGACCCAGTACTTC
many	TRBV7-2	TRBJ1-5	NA	CASSLAAQPQHF	TGTGCCAGCAGCTTAGCGGCACAGCCCCAGCATTTT
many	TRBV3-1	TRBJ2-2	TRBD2	CASSQRLAGTLLNTGELFF	TGTGCCAGCAGCCAAAGACTAGCGGGGACTCTCCTGAACACCGGGGAGCTGTTTTTT
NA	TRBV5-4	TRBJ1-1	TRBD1	CASSSGRQGPNTEAFF	TGTGCCAGCAGCTCTGGCCGACAGGGCCCGAACACTGAAGCTTTCTTT
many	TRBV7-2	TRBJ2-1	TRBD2	CASSFRPAGVSYNEQFF	TGTGCCAGCAGCTTTCGGCCAGCGGGGGTTTCCTACAATGAGCAGTTCTTC
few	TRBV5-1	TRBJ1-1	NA	CASGLDRPSAEAFF	TGCGCCAGCGGTTTAGACAGGCCGTCGGCTGAAGCTTTCTTT
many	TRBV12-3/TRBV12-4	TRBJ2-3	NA	CASRPTSGGDTQYF	TGTGCCAGCAGGCCGACTAGTGGGGGAGATACGCAGTATTTT
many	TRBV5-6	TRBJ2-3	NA	CASGEATQYF	TGTGCCAGCGGCGAGGCTACGCAGTATTTT
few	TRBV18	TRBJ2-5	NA	CASSPRPGLQETQYF	TGTGCCAGCTCACCCCGCCCGGGACTTCAAGAGACCCAGTACTTC
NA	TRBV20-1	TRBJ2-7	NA	CSARDWRGEGEQYF	TGCAGTGCTAGAGATTGGAGGGGGGAAGGCGAGCAGTACTTC
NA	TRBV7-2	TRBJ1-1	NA	CASSDQVGTASNTEAFF	TGTGCCAGCAGCGACCAAGTAGGGACGGCTTCGAACACTGAAGCTTTCTTT
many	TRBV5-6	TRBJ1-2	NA	CASSSGPYGYTF	TGTGCCAGCAGCTCCGGACCCTATGGCTACACCTTC
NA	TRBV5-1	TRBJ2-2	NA	CASSPWGVLNTGELFF	TGCGCCAGCAGCCCATGGGGGGTCTTGAACACCGGGGAGCTGTTTTTT
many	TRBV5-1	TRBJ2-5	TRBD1	CASRTGGGETQYF	TGCGCCAGCAGGACAGGGGGCGGTGAGACCCAGTACTTC
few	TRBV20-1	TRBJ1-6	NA	CSARQESSYNSPLHF	TGCAGTGCTAGACAGGAGAGCTCCTATAATTCACCCCTCCACTTT
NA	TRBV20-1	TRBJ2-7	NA	CSARDIPGHTSYEQYF	TGCAGTGCTAGAGATATACCGGGACATACATCTTACGAGCAGTACTTC
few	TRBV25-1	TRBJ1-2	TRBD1	CASRITGGDYGYTF	TGTGCCAGCAGGATCACAGGGGGCGACTATGGCTACACCTTC
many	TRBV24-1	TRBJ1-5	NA	CATSDPGTDSNQPQHF	TGTGCCACCAGTGACCCCGGGACGGATAGCAATCAGCCCCAGCATTTT
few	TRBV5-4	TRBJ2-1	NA	CASSLFGGSYNEQFF	TGTGCCAGCAGCTTGTTTGGTGGATCCTACAATGAGCAGTTCTTC
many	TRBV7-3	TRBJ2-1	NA	CASSPTGRREQFF	TGTGCCAGCAGCCCCACAGGGCGACGTGAGCAGTTCTTC
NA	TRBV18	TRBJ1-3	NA	CASSPGNTIYF	TGTGCCAGCTCCCCTGGAAACACCATATATTTT
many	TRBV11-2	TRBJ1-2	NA	CASSSRGGGHGYTF	TGTGCCAGCAGCTCACGGGGGGGTGGCCATGGCTACACCTTC
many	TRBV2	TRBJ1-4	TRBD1	CASGGQGAEKLFF	TGTGCCAGTGGAGGGCAGGGGGCTGAAAAACTGTTTTTT
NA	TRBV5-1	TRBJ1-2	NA	CASSREAQTNYGYTF	TGCGCCAGCAGCCGCGAAGCTCAAACCAACTATGGCTACACCTTC
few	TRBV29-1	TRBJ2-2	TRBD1	CSAGQGAGTGELFF	TGCAGTGCGGGCCAGGGGGCGGGTACCGGGGAGCTGTTTTTT
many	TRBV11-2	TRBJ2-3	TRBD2	CASSPRLAGGHDTQYF	TGTGCCAGCAGCCCCAGACTAGCGGGGGGTCACGATACGCAGTATTTT
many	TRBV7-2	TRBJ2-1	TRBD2	CASSETSGGAREQFF	TGTGCCAGCAGTGAAACTAGCGGGGGGGCTCGTGAGCAGTTCTTC
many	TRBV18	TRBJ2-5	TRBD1	CASSRTGDQETQYF	TGTGCCAGCTCAAGGACAGGGGACCAAGAGACCCAGTACTTC
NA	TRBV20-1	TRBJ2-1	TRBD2	CSAPQVGRGVNEQFF	TGCAGTGCCCCACAGGTCGGGCGGGGGGTGAATGAGCAGTTCTTC
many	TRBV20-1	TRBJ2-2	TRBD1	CSARGTGANGELFF	TGCAGTGCTAGGGGGACAGGGGCTAACGGGGAGCTGTTTTTT
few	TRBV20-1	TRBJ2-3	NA	CSATRDGGNFDTQYF	TGCAGTGCCACTCGGGACGGCGGAAATTTCGATACGCAGTATTTT
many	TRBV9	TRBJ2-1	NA	CASSEQGNSANEQFF	TGTGCCAGCAGCGAACAGGGTAACTCCGCCAATGAGCAGTTCTTC
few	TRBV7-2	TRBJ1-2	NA	CASSLSGAGVGYGYTF	TGTGCCAGCAGCTTAAGCGGGGCAGGGGTTGGCTATGGCTACACCTTC
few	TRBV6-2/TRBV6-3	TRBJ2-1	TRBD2	CASRTGPSGGAGLRYNEQFF	TGTGCCAGCAGAACCGGGCCTAGCGGGGGCGCGGGCTTGAGATACAATGAGCAGTTCTTC
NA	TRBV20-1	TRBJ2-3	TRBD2	CSAREPSGGVTDTQYF	TGCAGTGCTAGAGAGCCTAGCGGGGGGGTCACAGATACGCAGTATTTT
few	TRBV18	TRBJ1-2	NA	CASPNRDGYGYTF	TGTGCCAGCCCTAACCGGGACGGCTATGGCTACACCTTC
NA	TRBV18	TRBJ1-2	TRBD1	CGSSPQPGQYGYTF	TGTGGCAGCTCACCTCAGCCGGGACAGTATGGCTACACCTTC
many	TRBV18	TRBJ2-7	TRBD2	CASSPPAGGFYEQYF	TGTGCCAGCTCACCACCGGCGGGGGGCTTCTACGAGCAGTACTTC
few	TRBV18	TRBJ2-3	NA	CASSPIGGPTDTQYF	TGTGCCAGCTCACCAATTGGGGGTCCCACAGATACGCAGTATTTT
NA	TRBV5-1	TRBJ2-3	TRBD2	CASSLGLAGARTDTQYF	TGCGCCAGCAGCCTAGGACTAGCGGGGGCCCGCACAGATACGCAGTATTTT